This T cell receptor beta chain was recovered during a study of T cells in Graves' hyperthyroidism and ophthalmopathy. The source material, RNA transcripts, was used to amplify TCR beta CDR3 regions. Initially, a first-round RT-PCR of the TCR CDR3 employed the HTBI primer set. TCRdb analysed the multiplex PCR reads with MiXCR anew, one entry per CDR3 protein. The table has about 500,000 distinct CDR3 sequences, 16% seen once. This clonotype was seen many times. The receptor's source is a woman aged 25 to 39 with Graves' ophthalmopathy. Sequenced input: blood.

In DNA form, the CDR3 reads TGTGCCAGCAGCCCTTTTGGACAGGCTACAGATACGCAGTATTTT. As protein: CASSPFGQATDTQYF. This sequence joins TRBV11-2 and TRBJ2-3; 7 nucleotides line up with TRBD1. This CDR3 comprises 15 residues. Germline V lookup: CDR1 SGHAT, CDR2 FQNNGV. J was trimmed by 3 bases and V by 5 bases; bases with no gene match: 8.